Listed below are T cell receptor beta chains from one sample, sequenced in a study of shared T cell receptors in the human thymus. Sequencing used immunoSEQ multiplex PCR; TCRdb keeps in-frame clones, though not all of them. The sample carries more than 550,000 clones, over 75% recorded once. These data were also reused for a study on human thymus T cells.

The sample was thymocytes. The origin of the receptors is a girl in the first two years of life with a congenital heart defect. Each CDR3 is given with its conserved first and last residue. D genes are given only for firm matches. Where a row states a size, it is once, few, many or the class of an expanded clone; other rows omit it.

abundance,j_gene,d_gene,v_gene,CDR3aa,CDR3nt
few,TRBJ2-2,TRBD2,TRBV19,CASSIKAGGPGNTGELFF,TGTGCCAGTAGTATAAAAGCGGGGGGGCCGGGGAACACCGGGGAGCTGTTTTTT
once,TRBJ2-1,TRBD2,TRBV5-1,CASSLGLAGGPGSYNEQFF,TGCGCCAGCAGCTTGGGACTAGCGGGGGGGCCAGGCTCCTACAATGAGCAGTTCTTC
-,TRBJ2-3,-,TRBV6-6,CASSQTGGVSTDTQYF,TGTGCCAGCAGTCAAACAGGGGGGGTTTCCACAGATACGCAGTATTTT
-,TRBJ2-3,-,TRBV18,CASSNRDSDTQYF,TGTGCCAGCTCAAACAGGGATTCGGATACGCAGTATTTT
-,TRBJ1-2,-,TRBV4-1,CASSQDSAANYGYTF,TGCGCCAGCAGCCAAGATTCAGCGGCTAACTATGGCTACACCTTC
-,TRBJ1-1,TRBD1,TRBV4-1,CASSQNWTGLGISTEAFF,TGCGCCAGCAGCCAGAACTGGACAGGCCTAGGGATAAGCACTGAAGCTTTCTTT
few,TRBJ2-3,TRBD2,TRBV4-2,CASSQDGVRSGDRSAQYF,TGTGCCAGCAGCCAAGATGGGGTTAGAAGCGGGGACCGATCGGCGCAGTATTTT
-,TRBJ2-6,-,TRBV27,CASRPGHDGSGANVLTF,TGTGCCAGCAGACCGGGACACGACGGCTCTGGGGCCAACGTCCTGACTTTC
-,TRBJ2-3,TRBD2,TRBV23-1,CASTVTEGGTPPEGDTQYF,TGCGCCAGCACCGTAACGGAGGGAGGGACGCCCCCCGAGGGAGATACGCAGTATTTT
-,TRBJ1-3,TRBD1,TRBV7-8,CASSRRRGLSGNTIYF,TGTGCCAGCAGCCGCAGGAGGGGGCTCTCTGGAAACACCATATATTTT
few,TRBJ1-2,TRBD1,TRBV27,CASSSGQGDNYGYTF,TGTGCCAGCAGTTCCGGACAGGGGGATAACTATGGCTACACCTTC
-,TRBJ2-3,-,TRBV7-9,CASSLVLEKGGASTDTQYF,TGTGCCAGCAGCTTGGTTCTTGAGAAAGGGGGTGCTAGCACAGATACGCAGTATTTT
few,TRBJ1-2,-,TRBV4-2,CASSLAQAPLSGYTF,TGTGCCAGCAGCTTGGCCCAGGCCCCACTCTCGGGCTACACCTTC
-,TRBJ2-2,-,TRBV4-3,CASSQPDSRDTGELFF,TGCGCCAGCAGCCAGCCTGACAGCCGCGATACCGGGGAGCTGTTTTTT
-,TRBJ2-7,-,TRBV10-2,CASSESTRPSLHEQYF,TGCGCCAGCAGTGAGTCGACACGCCCCAGTCTCCACGAGCAGTACTTC
-,TRBJ1-1,-,TRBV6-5,CASSARGNTEAFF,TGTGCCAGCAGTGCTCGCGGGAACACTGAAGCTTTCTTT
-,TRBJ1-2,TRBD1,TRBV6-4,CASHGQGGYGYTF,TGTGCCAGCCATGGACAGGGCGGCTATGGCTACACCTTC
once,TRBJ1-1,-,TRBV4-1,CASSQTSSGGHTEAFF,TGCGCCAGCAGCCAAACCTCCTCGGGGGGGCACACTGAAGCTTTCTTT
-,TRBJ2-7,TRBD1,TRBV15,CATSRPGQGAYEQYF,TGTGCCACCAGCAGACCCGGTCAGGGGGCCTACGAGCAGTACTTC
-,TRBJ1-6,TRBD1,TRBV18,CASSPSGDRESNSPLHF,TGTGCCAGCTCACCCTCTGGGGACAGGGAAAGTAATTCACCCCTCCACTTT
-,TRBJ1-3,TRBD1,TRBV25-1,CASSEPNRDRAGNTIYF,TGTGCCAGCAGTGAACCCAACCGGGACAGGGCTGGAAACACCATATATTTT